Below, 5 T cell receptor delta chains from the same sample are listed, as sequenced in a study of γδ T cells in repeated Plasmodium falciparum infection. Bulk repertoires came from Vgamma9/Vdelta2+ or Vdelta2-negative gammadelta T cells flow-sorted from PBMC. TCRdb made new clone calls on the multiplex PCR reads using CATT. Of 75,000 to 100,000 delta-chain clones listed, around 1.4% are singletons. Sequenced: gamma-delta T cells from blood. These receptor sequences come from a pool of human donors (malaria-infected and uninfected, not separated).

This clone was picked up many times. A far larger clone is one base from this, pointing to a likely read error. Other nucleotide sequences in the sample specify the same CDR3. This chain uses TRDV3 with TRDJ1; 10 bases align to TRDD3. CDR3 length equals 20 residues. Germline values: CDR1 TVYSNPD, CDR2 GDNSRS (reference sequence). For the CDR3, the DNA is TGTGCCTTTATTGGTCCCCGGTACTGGGGGATTTCAAAGTACACCGATAAACTCATCTTC. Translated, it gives CAFIGPRYWGISKYTDKLIF.

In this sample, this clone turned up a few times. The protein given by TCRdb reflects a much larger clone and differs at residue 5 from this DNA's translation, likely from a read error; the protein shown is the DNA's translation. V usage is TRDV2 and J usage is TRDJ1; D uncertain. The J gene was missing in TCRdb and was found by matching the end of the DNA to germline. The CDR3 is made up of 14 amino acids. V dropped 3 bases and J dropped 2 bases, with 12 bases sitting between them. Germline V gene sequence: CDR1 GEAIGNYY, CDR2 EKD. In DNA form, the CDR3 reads TGTGCCTGTGACTCCGTTTCAGGGACCGATAAACTCATCTTT. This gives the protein CACDSVSGTDKLIF.

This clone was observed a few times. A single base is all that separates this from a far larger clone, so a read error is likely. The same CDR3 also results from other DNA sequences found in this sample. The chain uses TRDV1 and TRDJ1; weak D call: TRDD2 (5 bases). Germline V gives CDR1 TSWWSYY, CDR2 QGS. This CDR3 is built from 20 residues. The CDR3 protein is CALGEPYLVPNRAYTDKLIF. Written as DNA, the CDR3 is TGTGCTCTTGGGGAACCCTACCTCGTCCCAAACAGGGCGTACACTGATAAACTCATCTTT.

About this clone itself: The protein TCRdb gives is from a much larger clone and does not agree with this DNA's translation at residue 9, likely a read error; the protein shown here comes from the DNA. CDR3 DNA: TGTGCTCTTGGGGAACTAGTTCTAGTTGACCCTCGGGGGGGTGCCACCGATAAACTCATCTTT. It encodes CALGELVLVDPRGGATDKLIF. This chain links TRDV1 with TRDJ1, with a weak D call TRDD3 (5 bases). No J segment appears in TCRdb, so it was assigned here by matching the sequence to germline. Germline V gene sequence: CDR1 TSWWSYY, CDR2 QGS. CDR3 length equals 21 residues. V was cut by 0 bases and J by 1 base, with 27 bases left in between.

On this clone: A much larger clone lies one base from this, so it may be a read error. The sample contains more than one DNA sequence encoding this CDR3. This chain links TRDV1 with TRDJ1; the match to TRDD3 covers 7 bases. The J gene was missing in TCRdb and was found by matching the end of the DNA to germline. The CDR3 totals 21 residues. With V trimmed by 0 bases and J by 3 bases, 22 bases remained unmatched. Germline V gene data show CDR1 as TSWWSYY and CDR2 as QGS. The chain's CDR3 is CALGELSAVRGYHPVPDKLIF. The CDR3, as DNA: TGTGCTCTTGGGGAACTGAGTGCCGTCCGGGGATATCACCCCGTCCCCGATAAACTCATCTTT.